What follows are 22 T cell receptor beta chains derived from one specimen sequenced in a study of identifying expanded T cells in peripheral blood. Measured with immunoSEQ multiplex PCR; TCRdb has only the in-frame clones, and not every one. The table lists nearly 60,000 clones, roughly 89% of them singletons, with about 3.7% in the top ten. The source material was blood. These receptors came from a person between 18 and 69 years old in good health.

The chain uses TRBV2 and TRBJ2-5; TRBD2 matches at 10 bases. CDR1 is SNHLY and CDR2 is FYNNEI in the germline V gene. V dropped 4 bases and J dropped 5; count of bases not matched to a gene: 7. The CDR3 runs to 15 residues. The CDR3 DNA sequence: TGTGCCAGCAGTGTAGAAGCGGGGGGGCCGGAGACCCAGTACTTC. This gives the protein CASSVEAGGPETQYF.

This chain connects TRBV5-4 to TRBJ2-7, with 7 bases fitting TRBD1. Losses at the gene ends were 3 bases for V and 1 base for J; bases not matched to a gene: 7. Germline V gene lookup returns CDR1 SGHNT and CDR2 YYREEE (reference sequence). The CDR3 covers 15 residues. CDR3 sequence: CASSYSDRRSYEQYF. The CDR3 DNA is TGTGCCAGCAGCTACTCGGACAGGAGGTCCTACGAGCAGTACTTC. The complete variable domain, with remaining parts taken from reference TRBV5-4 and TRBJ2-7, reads ETGVTQSPTHLIKTRGQQVTLRCSSQSGHNTVSWYQQALGQGPQFIFQYYREEENGRGNFPPRFSGLQFPNYSSELNVNALELDDSALYLCASSYSDRRSYEQYFGPGTRLTVT.

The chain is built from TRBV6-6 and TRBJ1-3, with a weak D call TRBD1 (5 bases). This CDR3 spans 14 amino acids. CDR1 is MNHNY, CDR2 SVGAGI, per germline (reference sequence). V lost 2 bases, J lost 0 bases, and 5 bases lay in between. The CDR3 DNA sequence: TGTGCCAGCAGTTACGACAGCTCTGGAAACACCATATATTTT. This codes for CASSYDSSGNTIYF.

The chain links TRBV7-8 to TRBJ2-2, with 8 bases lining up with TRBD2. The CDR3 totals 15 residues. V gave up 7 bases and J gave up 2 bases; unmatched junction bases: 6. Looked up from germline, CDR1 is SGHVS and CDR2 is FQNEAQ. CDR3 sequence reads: CASNSGGYNTGELFF. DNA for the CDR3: TGTGCCAGCAACAGCGGGGGCTATAACACCGGGGAGCTGTTTTTT. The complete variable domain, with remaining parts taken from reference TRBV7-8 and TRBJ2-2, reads GAGVSQSPRYKVAKRGQDVALRCDPISGHVSLFWYQQALGQGPEFLTYFQNEAQLDKSGLPSDRFFAERPEGSVSTLKIQRTQQEDSAVYLCASNSGGYNTGELFFGEGSRLTVL.

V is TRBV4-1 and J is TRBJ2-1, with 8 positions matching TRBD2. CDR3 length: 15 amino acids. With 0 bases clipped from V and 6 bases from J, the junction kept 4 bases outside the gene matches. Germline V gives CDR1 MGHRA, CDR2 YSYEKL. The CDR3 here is CASSQETSGLNEQFF. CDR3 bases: TGCGCCAGCAGCCAAGAAACTAGCGGTCTCAATGAGCAGTTCTTC.

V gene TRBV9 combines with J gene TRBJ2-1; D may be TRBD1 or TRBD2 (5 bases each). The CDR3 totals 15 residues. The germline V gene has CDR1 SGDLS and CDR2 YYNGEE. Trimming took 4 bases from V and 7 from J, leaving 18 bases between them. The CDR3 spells CASSKTWGSGNEQFF. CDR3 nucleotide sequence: TGTGCCAGCAGCAAGACCTGGGGGTCTGGGAATGAGCAGTTCTTC.

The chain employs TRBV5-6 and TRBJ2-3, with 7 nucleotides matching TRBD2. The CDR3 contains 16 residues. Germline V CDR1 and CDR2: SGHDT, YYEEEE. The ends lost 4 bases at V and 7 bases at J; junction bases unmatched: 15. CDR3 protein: CASSRVGLADVNTQYF. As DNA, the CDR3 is TGTGCCAGCAGCCGAGTTGGTCTAGCGGATGTTAATACGCAGTATTTT.

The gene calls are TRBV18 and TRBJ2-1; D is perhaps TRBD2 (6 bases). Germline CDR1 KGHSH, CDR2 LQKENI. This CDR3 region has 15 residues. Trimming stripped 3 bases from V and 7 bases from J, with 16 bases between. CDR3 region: CASSPQGMGGNEQFF. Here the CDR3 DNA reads TGTGCCAGCTCACCCCAGGGCATGGGGGGAAATGAGCAGTTCTTC.

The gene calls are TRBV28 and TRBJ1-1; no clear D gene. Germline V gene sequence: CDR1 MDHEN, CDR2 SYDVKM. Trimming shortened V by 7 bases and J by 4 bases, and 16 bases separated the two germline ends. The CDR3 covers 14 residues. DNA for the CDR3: TGTGCCAGCACCCAGAGGCCGCTCGGCACTGAAGCTTTCTTT. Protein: CASTQRPLGTEAFF.

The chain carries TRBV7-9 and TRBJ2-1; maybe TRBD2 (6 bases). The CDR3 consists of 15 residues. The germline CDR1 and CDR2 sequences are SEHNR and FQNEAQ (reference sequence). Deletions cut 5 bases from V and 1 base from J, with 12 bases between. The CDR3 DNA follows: TGTGCCAGCAGCGCCCTAGCGTCGTCCTACAATGAGCAGTTCTTC. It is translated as CASSALASSYNEQFF.

The DNA of the CDR3 is TGTGCCAGCAGTCTTCACTCACTTGCCACATCGGGGCACTATGGCTACACCTTC. Its translation is CASSLHSLATSGHYGYTF. J is TRBJ1-2 and V is TRBV28; perhaps TRBD1 as D (5 bases). Trimming left V 5 bases short and J 3 bases short, with 25 bases between. CDR3 length: 18 amino acids. Germline V gives CDR1 MDHEN, CDR2 SYDVKM.

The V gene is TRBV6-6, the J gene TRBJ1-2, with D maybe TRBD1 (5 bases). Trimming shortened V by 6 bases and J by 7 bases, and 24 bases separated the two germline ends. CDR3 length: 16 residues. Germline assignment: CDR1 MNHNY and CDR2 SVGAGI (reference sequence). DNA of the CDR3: TGTGCCAGCAGCCTCGACCCCCCCGGGGGAGGAAGTGGCTACACCTTC. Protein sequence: CASSLDPPGGGSGYTF.

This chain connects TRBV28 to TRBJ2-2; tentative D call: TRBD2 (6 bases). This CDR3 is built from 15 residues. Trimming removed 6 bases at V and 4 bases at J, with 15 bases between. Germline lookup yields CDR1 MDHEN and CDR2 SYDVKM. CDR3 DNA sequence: TGTGCCAGCAGCTCCAGGACTATGAGCACCGGGGAGCTGTTTTTT. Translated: CASSSRTMSTGELFF.

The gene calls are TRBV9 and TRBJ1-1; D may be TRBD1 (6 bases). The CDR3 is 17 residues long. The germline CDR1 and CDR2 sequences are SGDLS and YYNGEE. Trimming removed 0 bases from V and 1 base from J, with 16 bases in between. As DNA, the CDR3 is TGTGCCAGCAGCGTAGTGGGGGAACAGGGATGGAACACTGAAGCTTTCTTT. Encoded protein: CASSVVGEQGWNTEAFF.

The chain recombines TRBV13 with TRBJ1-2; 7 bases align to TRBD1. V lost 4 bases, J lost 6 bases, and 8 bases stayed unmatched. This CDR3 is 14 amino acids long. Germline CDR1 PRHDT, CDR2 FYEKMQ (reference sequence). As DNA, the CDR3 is TGTGCCAGCAGCTCTAACAGGGGATCCGATGGCTACACCTTC. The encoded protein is CASSSNRGSDGYTF.

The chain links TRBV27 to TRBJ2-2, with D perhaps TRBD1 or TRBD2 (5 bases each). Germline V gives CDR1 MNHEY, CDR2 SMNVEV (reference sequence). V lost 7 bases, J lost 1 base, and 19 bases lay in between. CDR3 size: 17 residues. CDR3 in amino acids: CASTDAGTLRNTGELFF. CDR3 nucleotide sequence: TGTGCCAGCACCGACGCCGGGACCCTGAGGAACACCGGGGAGCTGTTTTTT.

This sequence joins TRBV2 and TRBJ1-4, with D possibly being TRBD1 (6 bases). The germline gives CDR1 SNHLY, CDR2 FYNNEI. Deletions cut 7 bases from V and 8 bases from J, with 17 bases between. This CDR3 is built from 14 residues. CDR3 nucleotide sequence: TGTGCCAGCACAATCCAGGGGTATCAAGAAAAACTGTTTTTT. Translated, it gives CASTIQGYQEKLFF.

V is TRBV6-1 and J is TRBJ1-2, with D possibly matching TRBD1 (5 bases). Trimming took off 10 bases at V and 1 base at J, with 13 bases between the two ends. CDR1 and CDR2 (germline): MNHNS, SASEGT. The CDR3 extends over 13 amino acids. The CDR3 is CAIQRDFNYGYTF. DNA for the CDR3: TGTGCCATCCAGAGGGACTTTAACTATGGCTACACCTTC.

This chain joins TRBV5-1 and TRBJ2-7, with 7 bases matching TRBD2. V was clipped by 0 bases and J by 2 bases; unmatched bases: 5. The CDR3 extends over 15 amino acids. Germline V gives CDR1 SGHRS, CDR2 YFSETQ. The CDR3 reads CASSLGGGSPYEQYF. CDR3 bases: TGCGCCAGCAGCTTGGGTGGCGGGAGTCCCTACGAGCAGTACTTC.

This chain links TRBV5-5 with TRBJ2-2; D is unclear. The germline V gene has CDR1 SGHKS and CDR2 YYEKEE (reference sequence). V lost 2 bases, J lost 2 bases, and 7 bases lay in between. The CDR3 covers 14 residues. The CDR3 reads CASSFVANTGELFF. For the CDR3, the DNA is TGTGCCAGCAGCTTTGTAGCTAACACCGGGGAGCTGTTTTTT. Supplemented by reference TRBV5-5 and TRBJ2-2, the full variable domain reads DAGVTQSPTHLIKTRGQQVTLRCSPISGHKSVSWYQQVLGQGPQFIFQYYEKEERGRGNFPDRFSARQFPNYSSELNVNALLLGDSALYLCASSFVANTGELFFGEGSRLTVL.

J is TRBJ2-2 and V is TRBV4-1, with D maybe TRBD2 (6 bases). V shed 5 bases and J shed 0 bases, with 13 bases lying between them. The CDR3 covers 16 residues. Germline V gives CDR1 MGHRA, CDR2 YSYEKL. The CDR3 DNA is TGCGCCAGCAGCGCTCGGACTACCGCGAACACCGGGGAGCTGTTTTTT. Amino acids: CASSARTTANTGELFF.

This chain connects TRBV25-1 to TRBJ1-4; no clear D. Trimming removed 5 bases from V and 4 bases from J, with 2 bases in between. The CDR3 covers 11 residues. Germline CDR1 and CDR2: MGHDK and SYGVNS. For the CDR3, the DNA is TGTGCCAGCAGTTTTAATGAAAAACTGTTTTTT. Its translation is CASSFNEKLFF.